This record concerns one T cell receptor beta chain sequence. TEMRA cells were enriched by FACS, while CD8+ and CD4+ T cells were obtained through a negative isolation that was performed magnetically. With random hexamers, reverse transcription was performed on about 0.5 to 1 ug of RNA. TCRdb passed the immunoSEQ multiplex PCR reads through MiXCR, listing each CDR3 protein once. Among approximately 110,000 distinct CDR3 sequences, 90% to 96% were seen once, and the ten largest hold around 0.1%. This CDR3 is built from 13 residues. Trimming stripped 5 bases from V and 4 bases from J, with 9 bases between. The V gene's germline CDR1 is SGHVS and CDR2 FQNEAQ. The data originate from a study of CD8 T cells in Susac syndrome.

Input material: CD4+ T cells from PBMCs. The chain couples TRBV7-8 to TRBJ1-3; no firm D call. The sequence derives from a human donor in good health. CDR3: CASSPRLGNTIYF. CDR3 bases: TGTGCCAGCAGCCCCCGACTCGGAAACACCATATATTTT.